This note documents a single TCR beta chain sequence. Its antigen is still unknown. The V gene lost 8 bases and the J gene lost 7 bases, with 17 bases spanning the gap. Germline lookup yields CDR1 MNHNY and CDR2 SVGAGI (reference sequence). This CDR3 is built from 14 residues. This specimen belongs to a study of tumor-infiltrating lymphocytes in primary liver carcinoma. Notes on the study in general: Tumor region pairs overlapped more than did tumor-adjacent and tumor-blood pairs. Roughly 7.5-25% of top clones, and no more, occurred in all five tumor regions.

Reverse transcription of roughly 0.45 ug total RNA with a constant-region primer produced TCR beta cDNA. Amplification in three nested multiplex PCR rounds with slightly modified ARM-PCR gave rise to TCR beta libraries. With TRBV1-TRBV30 forward primers and a C-beta reverse primer, the first two PCR rounds were run for about 10 cycles each. TCRdb reanalysed the multiplex PCR reads using MiXCR and keeps one entry per CDR3 protein. The data show roughly 120,000 distinct CDR3 sequences, 64% seen once. DNA and RNA were both co-extracted from 20-30 mg of bulk tissue that had not been sorted. Subjects presented with primary liver carcinoma managed by surgical resection.

V usage is TRBV6-6 and J usage is TRBJ1-4; D might be TRBD1 (5 bases). The clonotype comes from a woman aged 60 to 75 with primary liver carcinoma and hepatitis B virus infection. Input material: liver tumor tissue from sampling region 3. The sample's subset: tumor region T3, left-lateral pole. Written as DNA, the CDR3 is TGTGCCAGCCGCCTGGGGGGGGAAAGTGAAAAACTGTTTTTT. It specifies CASRLGGESEKLFF.